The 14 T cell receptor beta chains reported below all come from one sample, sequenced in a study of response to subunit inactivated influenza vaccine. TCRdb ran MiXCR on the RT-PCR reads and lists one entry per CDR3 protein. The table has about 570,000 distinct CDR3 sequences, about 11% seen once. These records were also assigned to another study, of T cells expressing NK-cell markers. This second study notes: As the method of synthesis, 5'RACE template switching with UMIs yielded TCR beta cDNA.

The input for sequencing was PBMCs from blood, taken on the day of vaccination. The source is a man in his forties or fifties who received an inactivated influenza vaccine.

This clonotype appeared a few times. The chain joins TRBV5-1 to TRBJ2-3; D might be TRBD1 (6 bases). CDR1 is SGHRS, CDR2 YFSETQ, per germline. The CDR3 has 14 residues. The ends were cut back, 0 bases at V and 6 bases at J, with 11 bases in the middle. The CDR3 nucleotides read TGCGCCAGCAGCTTGGTGTGGGGGCCGGATACGCAGTATTTT. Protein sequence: CASSLVWGPDTQYF.

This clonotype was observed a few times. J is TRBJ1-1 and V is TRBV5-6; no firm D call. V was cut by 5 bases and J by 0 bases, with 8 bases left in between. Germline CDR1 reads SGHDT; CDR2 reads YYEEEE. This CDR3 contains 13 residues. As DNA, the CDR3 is TGTGCCAGCAGGTATTCTTTGAACACTGAAGCTTTCTTT. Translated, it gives CASRYSLNTEAFF.

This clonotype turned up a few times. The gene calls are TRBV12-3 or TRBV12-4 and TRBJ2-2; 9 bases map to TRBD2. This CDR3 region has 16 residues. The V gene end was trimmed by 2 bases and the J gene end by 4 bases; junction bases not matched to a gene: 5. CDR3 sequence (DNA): TGTGCCAGCAGTTTACAAGCGGGGGGAACCACCGGGGAGCTGTTTTTT. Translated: CASSLQAGGTTGELFF.

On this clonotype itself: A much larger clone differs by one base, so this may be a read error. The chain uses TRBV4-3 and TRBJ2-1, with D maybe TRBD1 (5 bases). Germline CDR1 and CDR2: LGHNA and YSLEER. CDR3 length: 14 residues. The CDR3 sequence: CACSPGLDRNEQFF. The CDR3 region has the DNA TGCGCCTGCAGCCCAGGGTTAGATCGAAATGAGCAGTTCTTC.

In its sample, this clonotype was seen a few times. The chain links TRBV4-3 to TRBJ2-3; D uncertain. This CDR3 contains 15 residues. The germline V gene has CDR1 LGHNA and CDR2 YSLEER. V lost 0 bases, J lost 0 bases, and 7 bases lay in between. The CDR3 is CASSQDPVSTDTQYF. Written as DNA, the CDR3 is TGCGCCAGCAGCCAAGACCCGGTTAGCACAGATACGCAGTATTTT.

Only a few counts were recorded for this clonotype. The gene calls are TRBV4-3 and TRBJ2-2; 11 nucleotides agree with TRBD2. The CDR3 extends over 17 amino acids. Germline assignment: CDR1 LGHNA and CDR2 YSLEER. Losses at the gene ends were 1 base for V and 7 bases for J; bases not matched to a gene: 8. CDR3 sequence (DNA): TGCGCCAGCAGCCAAGTGCGTAGCGGGGGGGCGGTCGGGGAGCTGTTTTTT. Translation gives CASSQVRSGGAVGELFF.

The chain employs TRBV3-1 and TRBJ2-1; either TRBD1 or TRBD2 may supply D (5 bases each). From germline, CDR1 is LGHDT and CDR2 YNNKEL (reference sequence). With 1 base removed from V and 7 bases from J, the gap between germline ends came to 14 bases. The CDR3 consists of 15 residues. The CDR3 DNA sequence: TGTGCCAGCAGCCAAGGGGGGACCCGAAGAAATGAGCAGTTCTTC. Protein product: CASSQGGTRRNEQFF.

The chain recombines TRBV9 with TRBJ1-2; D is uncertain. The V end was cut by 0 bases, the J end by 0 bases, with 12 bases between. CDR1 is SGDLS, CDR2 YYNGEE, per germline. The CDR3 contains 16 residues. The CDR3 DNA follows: TGTGCCAGCAGCGTAGGGGCGGCTGTCACTAACTATGGCTACACCTTC. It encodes CASSVGAAVTNYGYTF. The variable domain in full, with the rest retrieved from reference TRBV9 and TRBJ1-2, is DSGVTQTPKHLITATGQRVTLRCSPRSGDLSVYWYQQSLDQGLQFLIQYYNGEERAKGNILERFSAQQFPDLHSELNLSSLELGDSALYFCASSVGAAVTNYGYTFGSGTRLTVV.

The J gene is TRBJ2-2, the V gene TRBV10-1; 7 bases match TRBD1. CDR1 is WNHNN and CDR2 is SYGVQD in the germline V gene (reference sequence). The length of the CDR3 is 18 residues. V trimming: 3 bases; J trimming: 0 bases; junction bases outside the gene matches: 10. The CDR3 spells CASSDHLGQPANTGELFF. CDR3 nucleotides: TGCGCCAGCAGTGACCACCTGGGACAGCCCGCGAACACCGGGGAGCTGTTTTTT.

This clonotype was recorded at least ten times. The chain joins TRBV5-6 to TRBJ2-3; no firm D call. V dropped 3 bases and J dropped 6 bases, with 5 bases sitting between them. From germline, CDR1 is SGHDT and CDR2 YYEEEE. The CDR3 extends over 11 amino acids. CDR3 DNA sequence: TGTGCCAGCAGCTCCGTTGATACGCAGTATTTT. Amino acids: CASSSVDTQYF.

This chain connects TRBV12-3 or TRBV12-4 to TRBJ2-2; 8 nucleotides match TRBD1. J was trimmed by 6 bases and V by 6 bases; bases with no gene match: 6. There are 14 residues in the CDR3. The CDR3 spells CASSQTGAPGELFF. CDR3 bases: TGTGCCAGCAGCCAGACAGGGGCACCCGGGGAGCTGTTTTTT.

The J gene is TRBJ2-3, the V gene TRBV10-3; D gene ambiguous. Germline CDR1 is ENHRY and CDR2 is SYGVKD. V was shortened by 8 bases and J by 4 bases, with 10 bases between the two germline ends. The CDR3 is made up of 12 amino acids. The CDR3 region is CAIGPFPDTQYF. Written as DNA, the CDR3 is TGTGCCATCGGGCCCTTCCCAGATACGCAGTATTTT.

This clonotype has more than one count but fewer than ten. The CDR3 DNA is TGTGCCAGCAGTTTATACACAGCTAGCACAGATACGCAGTATTTT. Translation gives CASSLYTASTDTQYF. The chain is built from TRBV12-3 or TRBV12-4 and TRBJ2-3; no firm D call. V gave up 2 bases and J gave up 0 bases, with 9 bases separating them. The CDR3 loop spans 15 amino acids.

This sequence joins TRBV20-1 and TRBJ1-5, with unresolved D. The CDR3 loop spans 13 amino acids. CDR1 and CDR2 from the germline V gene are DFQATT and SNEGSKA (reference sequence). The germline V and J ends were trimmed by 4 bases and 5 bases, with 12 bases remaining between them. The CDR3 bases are TGCAGTGCTACCCCTTCTGGGTATCAGCCCCAGCATTTT. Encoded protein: CSATPSGYQPQHF.